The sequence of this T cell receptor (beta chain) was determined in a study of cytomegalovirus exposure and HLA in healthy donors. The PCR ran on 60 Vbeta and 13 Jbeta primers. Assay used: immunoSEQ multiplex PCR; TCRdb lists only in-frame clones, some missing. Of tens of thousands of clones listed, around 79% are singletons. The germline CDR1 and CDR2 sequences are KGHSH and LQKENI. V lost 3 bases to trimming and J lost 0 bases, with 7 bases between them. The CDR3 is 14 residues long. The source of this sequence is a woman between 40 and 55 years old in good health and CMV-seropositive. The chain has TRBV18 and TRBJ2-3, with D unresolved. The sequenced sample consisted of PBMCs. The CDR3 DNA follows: TGTGCCAGCTCACCCCGCAGAAGCACAGATACGCAGTATTTT. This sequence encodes CASSPRRSTDTQYF.